The subject of this entry is one T cell receptor (beta chain). Its matching antigen is unknown. It was autoimmune disease history or systemic immunosuppression that excluded patients. The entry originates in a study of OX40 agonist ivuxolimab in advanced cancers. Study-level background: The treatment was a fully human IgG2 OX40 agonist, ivuxolimab.

Study findings and constraints: Researchers report that CD8+ T cells had, on average, more expanded clones than CD4+.

The V gene's germline CDR1 is SGHTA and CDR2 FQGTGA. V was cut by 5 bases and J by 7 bases, with 15 bases left in between. The CDR3 has 14 amino acids. Assay used: immunoSEQ multiplex PCR; TCRdb lists only in-frame clones, some missing. Altogether around 70,000 clones are present, approximately 90% being singletons, with the ten largest covering about 1%. The chain couples TRBV7-3 to TRBJ2-1; a possible D gene is TRBD1 (6 bases). The starting material was CD4+ or CD8+ T cells sorted from blood, obtained in a trial of the OX40 agonist ivuxolimab. This TCR was sampled from an adult with an advanced solid tumor such as melanoma, head and neck, liver or kidney cancer. The CDR3 DNA follows: TGTGCCAGCAGCCCCACCAGGGGTTCTAATGAGCAGTTCTTC. Its protein is CASSPTRGSNEQFF.